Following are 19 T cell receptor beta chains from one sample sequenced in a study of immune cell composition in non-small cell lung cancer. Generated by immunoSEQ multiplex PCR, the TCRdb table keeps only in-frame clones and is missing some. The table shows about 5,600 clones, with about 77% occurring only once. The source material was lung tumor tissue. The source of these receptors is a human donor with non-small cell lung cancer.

The CDR3 DNA is TGCGCCAGCAGCACGAGCGGGGGGGATCGAGAGACCCAGTACTTC. Residues: CASSTSGGDRETQYF. The chain carries TRBV5-1 and TRBJ2-5, with 10 bases matching TRBD2. Germline CDR1 SGHRS, CDR2 YFSETQ. The CDR3 contains 15 residues. Germline trimming cut 4 bases from V and 4 bases from J; bases unmatched to any gene: 7.

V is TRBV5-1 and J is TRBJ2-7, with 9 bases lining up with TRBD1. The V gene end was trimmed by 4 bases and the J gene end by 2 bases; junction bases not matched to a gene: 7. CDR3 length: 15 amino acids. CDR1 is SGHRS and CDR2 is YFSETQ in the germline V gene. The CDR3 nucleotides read TGCGCCAGCAGCCGGAGGGGACAGGGTCCCTACGAGCAGTACTTC. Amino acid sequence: CASSRRGQGPYEQYF.

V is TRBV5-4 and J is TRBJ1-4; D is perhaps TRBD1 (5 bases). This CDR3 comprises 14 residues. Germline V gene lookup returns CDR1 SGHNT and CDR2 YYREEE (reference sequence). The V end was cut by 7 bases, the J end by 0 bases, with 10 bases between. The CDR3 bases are TGTGCCAGCTCAGGGCAGACAACTAATGAAAAACTGTTTTTT. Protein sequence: CASSGQTTNEKLFF.

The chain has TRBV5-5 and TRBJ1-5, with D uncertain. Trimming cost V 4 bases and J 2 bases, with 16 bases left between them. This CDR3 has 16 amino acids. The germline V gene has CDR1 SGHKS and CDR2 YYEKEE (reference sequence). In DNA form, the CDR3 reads TGTGCCAGCAGCCACGACATGTCCTCCCGCAATCAGCCCCAGCATTTT. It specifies CASSHDMSSRNQPQHF.

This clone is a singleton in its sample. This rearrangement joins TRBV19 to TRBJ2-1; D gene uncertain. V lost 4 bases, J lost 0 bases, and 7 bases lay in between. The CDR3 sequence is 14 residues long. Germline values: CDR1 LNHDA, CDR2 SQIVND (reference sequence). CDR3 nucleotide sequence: TGTGCCAGTAGTACCGGGTACTCCTACAATGAGCAGTTCTTC. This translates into CASSTGYSYNEQFF.

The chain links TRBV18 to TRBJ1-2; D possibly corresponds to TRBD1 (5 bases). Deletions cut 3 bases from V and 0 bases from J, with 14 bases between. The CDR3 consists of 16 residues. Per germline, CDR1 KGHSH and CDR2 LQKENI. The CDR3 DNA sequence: TGTGCCAGCTCACCTCCGGGGACTTGGGCTAACTATGGCTACACCTTC. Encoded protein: CASSPPGTWANYGYTF.

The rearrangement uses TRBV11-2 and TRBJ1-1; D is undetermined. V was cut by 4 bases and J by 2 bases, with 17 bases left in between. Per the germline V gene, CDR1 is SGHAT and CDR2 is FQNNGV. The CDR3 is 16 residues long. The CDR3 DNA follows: TGTGCCAGCAGCTGGGCCGCAGGAGGGCCCAACACTGAAGCTTTCTTT. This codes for CASSWAAGGPNTEAFF.

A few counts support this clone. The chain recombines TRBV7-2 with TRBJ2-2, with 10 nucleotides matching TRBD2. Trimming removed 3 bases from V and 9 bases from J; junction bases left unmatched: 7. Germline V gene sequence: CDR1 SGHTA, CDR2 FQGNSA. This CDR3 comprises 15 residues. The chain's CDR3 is CASSFGASGGWELFF. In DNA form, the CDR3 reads TGTGCCAGCAGCTTTGGGGCTAGCGGGGGCTGGGAGCTGTTTTTT.

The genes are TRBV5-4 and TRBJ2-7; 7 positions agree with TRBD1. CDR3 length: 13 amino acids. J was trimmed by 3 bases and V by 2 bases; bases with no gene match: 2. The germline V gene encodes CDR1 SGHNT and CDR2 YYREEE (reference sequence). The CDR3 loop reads CASSFYRGYEQYF. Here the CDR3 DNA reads TGTGCCAGCAGCTTTTACAGGGGCTACGAGCAGTACTTC.

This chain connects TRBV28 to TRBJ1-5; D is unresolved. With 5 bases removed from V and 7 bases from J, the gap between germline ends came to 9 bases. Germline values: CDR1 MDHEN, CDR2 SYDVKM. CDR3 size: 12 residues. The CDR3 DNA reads TGTGCCAGCAGTCTATCTTTCCAGCCCCAGCATTTT. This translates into CASSLSFQPQHF.

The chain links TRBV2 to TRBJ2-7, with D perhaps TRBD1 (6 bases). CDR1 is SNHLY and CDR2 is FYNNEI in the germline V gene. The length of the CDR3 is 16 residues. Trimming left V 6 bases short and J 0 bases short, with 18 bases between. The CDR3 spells CASSRGGSGSSYEQYF. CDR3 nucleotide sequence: TGTGCCAGCAGCAGAGGGGGTTCAGGGAGCTCCTACGAGCAGTACTTC. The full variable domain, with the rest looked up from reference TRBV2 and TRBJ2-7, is EPEVTQTPSHQVTQMGQEVILRCVPISNHLYFYWYRQILGQKVEFLVSFYNNEISEKSEIFDDQFSVERPDGSNFTLKIRSTKLEDSAMYFCASSRGGSGSSYEQYFGPGTRLTVT.

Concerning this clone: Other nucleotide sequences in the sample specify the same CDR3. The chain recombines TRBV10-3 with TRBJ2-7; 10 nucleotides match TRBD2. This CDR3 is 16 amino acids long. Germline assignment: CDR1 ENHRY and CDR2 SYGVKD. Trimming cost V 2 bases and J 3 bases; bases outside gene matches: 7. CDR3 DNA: TGTGCCATCAGTGAGGGACTAGCGGATCTAGGCTACGAGCAGTACTTC. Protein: CAISEGLADLGYEQYF.

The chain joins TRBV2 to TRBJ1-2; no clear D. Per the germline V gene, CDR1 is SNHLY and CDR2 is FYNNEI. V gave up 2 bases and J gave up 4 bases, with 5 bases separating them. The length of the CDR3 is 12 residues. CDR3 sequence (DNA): TGTGCCAGCAGTGAATCAGGCTATGGCTACACCTTC. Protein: CASSESGYGYTF. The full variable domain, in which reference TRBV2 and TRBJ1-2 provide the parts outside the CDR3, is EPEVTQTPSHQVTQMGQEVILRCVPISNHLYFYWYRQILGQKVEFLVSFYNNEISEKSEIFDDQFSVERPDGSNFTLKIRSTKLEDSAMYFCASSESGYGYTFGSGTRLTVV.

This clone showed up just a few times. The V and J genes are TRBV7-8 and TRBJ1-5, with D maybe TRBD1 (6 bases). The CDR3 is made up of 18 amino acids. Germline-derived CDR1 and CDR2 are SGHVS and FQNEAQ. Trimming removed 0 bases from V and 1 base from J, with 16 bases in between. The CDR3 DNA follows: TGTGCCAGCAGCTTAGCGGCCTTCACAGGGTTCAGCAATCAGCCCCAGCATTTT. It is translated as CASSLAAFTGFSNQPQHF.

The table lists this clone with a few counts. The CDR3 is CASSSQTSTQYF. CDR3 nucleotide sequence: TGTGCCAGCAGCTCTCAGACTTCCACGCAGTATTTT. J is TRBJ2-3 and V is TRBV13; D gene unclear. The CDR3 totals 12 residues. Trimming left V 4 bases short and J 9 bases short, with 11 bases between. The germline CDR1 and CDR2 sequences are PRHDT and FYEKMQ (reference sequence).

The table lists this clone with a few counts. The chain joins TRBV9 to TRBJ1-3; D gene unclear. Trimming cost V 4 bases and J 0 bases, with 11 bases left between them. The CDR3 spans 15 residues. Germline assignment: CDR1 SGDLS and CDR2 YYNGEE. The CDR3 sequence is CASSPSGSSGNTIYF. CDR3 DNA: TGTGCCAGCAGCCCCTCCGGGAGCTCTGGAAACACCATATATTTT. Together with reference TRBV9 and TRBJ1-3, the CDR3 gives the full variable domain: DSGVTQTPKHLITATGQRVTLRCSPRSGDLSVYWYQQSLDQGLQFLIQYYNGEERAKGNILERFSAQQFPDLHSELNLSSLELGDSALYFCASSPSGSSGNTIYFGEGSWLTVV.

CDR3 sequence: CASSLAGQGAGGLFF. The CDR3 DNA reads as TGTGCCAGCAGCTTAGCGGGACAGGGGGCCGGGGGACTGTTTTTT. The rearrangement joins TRBV11-2 to TRBJ1-4; TRBD1 matches 12 bases. The junction had 7 bases not matched to a gene; V was cut back by 1 base and J by 13 bases. The CDR3 has 15 residues. Germline values: CDR1 SGHAT, CDR2 FQNNGV. Full variable domain (rest looked up from reference TRBV11-2 and TRBJ1-4): EAGVAQSPRYKIIEKRQSVAFWCNPISGHATLYWYQQILGQGPKLLIQFQNNGVVDDSQLPKDRFSAERLKGVDSTLKIQPAKLEDSAVYLCASSLAGQGAGGLFFGSGTQLSVL.

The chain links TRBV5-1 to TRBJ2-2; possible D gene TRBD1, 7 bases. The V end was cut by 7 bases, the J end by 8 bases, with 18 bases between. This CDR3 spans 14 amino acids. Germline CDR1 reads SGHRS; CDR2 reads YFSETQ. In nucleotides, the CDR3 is TGCGCCAGCTCATCGCAGGGGGGAGTAGGGGAGCTGTTTTTT. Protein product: CASSSQGGVGELFF.

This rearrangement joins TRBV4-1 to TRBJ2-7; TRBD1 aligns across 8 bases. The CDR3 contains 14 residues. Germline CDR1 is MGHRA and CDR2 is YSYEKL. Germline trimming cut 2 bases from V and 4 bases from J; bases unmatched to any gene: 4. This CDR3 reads CASSQQDRVYEQYF. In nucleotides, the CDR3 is TGCGCCAGCAGCCAACAGGACAGGGTTTACGAGCAGTACTTC.